A selection of T cell receptor beta chains follows, all from one sample in a study of blood T cells in healthy people across ages. MiXCR was run by TCRdb on the 5' RACE reads, yielding one entry per CDR3 protein. Of around 800,000 distinct CDR3 sequences listed, roughly 24% were seen once; the top ten hold 3%. The data were also submitted as part of a second study, on T cells of mothers and their children.

Specimen: blood. These receptors were collected from a boy aged 10-17 years in good health. Each CDR3 is given with its conserved first and last residue. The D gene is left open where the match is weak. Only some rows state a clone size, as once, few, many or a class for expanded clones.

j_gene	d_gene	v_gene	abundance	CDR3nt	CDR3aa
TRBJ1-3	NA	TRBV6-2/TRBV6-3	NA	TGTGCCAGCAGTTACCAGGTGTCCTCTGGAAACACCATATATTTT	CASSYQVSSGNTIYF
TRBJ1-1	NA	TRBV4-1	few	TGCGCCAGCAGCCAAGGCGTTCAGGAGGGGGATGAAGCTTTCTTT	CASSQGVQEGDEAFF
TRBJ2-1	NA	TRBV7-3	few	TGTGCCAGCAGCTTCTCCGACAGGAGACCCTACAATGAGCAGTTCTTC	CASSFSDRRPYNEQFF
TRBJ2-3	NA	TRBV30	few	TGTGCCTGGAGCCTCCGAGTCACCACAGATACGCAGTATTTT	CAWSLRVTTDTQYF
TRBJ2-3	TRBD2	TRBV4-2	few	TGTGCCAGCAGCCAAGACCAAATCCGGACTAGCGGGGTTCCAGATACGCAGTATTTT	CASSQDQIRTSGVPDTQYF
TRBJ2-1	NA	TRBV7-6	NA	TGTGCCAGCAGCCAACAGGGAGTCAGGGGCTTGAATGAGCAGTTCTTC	CASSQQGVRGLNEQFF
TRBJ2-4	NA	TRBV4-1	NA	TGCGCCAGCAGCCAATTAACAGCCAAAAACATTCAGTACTTC	CASSQLTAKNIQYF
TRBJ2-7	NA	TRBV6-5	few	TGTGCCAGCACCCGAGGGGGAAGGGACGAGCAGTACTTC	CASTRGGRDEQYF
TRBJ2-7	NA	TRBV14	few	TGTGCCAGCAGCCACCCCCCCGGCGAGCAGTACTTC	CASSHPPGEQYF
TRBJ2-5	NA	TRBV2	few	TGTGCCAGCAGCCAGGTCTCGAGGGCAAGGGAGACCCAGTACTTC	CASSQVSRARETQYF
TRBJ2-7	NA	TRBV7-2	many	TGTGCCAGCAGCCTGCTGTTGTACGAGCAGTACTTC	CASSLLLYEQYF
TRBJ2-3	NA	TRBV7-6	few	TGTGCCAGCAGCTCTAGCGCCGGCACAGATACGCAGTATTTT	CASSSSAGTDTQYF
TRBJ2-7	TRBD2	TRBV20-1	NA	TGCAGTGCTCGTAGCGGGAGGGCCGAGTACGAGCAGTACTTC	CSARSGRAEYEQYF
TRBJ2-5	NA	TRBV11-2	few	TGTGCCAGCAGCCTCGGGTTTCGCAAAGAGACCCAGTACTTC	CASSLGFRKETQYF
TRBJ2-2	NA	TRBV20-1	NA	TGCAGTGCTAGTCATAGAGGGGAGCTGTTTTTT	CSASHRGELFF
TRBJ2-1	NA	TRBV5-1	NA	TGCGCCAGCAGCCCGGACTCGGTAATCCAGGGCGTGCAGTTCTTC	CASSPDSVIQGVQFF
TRBJ1-4	NA	TRBV11-2	few	TGTGCCAGCAGCTTAGAGTCTAATGAAAAACTGTTTTTT	CASSLESNEKLFF